This T cell receptor beta chain comes out of a study of Graves' ophthalmopathy and Graves' hyperthyroidism. Germline CDR1 reads SGDLS; CDR2 reads YYNGEE. CDR3 length: 17 residues. The V and J ends lost 0 bases and 4 bases, in that order; junction bases with no gene match: 11. Amplified material comprised TCR beta CDR3 regions derived from RNA transcripts. Amplification began with first-round RT-PCR using HTBI primers, then second-round multiplex PCR was performed. TCRdb re-called the multiplex PCR reads through MiXCR, storing one row per CDR3 protein. The data hold about 700,000 distinct CDR3 sequences, with just over 40% observed a single time. This clonotype was detected ten times or more.

The sequence was collected from an adult man with Graves' ophthalmopathy. Sequenced: peripheral blood. The chain recombines TRBV9 with TRBJ1-2; 8 bases map to TRBD1. This chain's CDR3 is CASSVAPGQGESYGYTF. The CDR3 region has the DNA TGTGCCAGCAGCGTAGCACCCGGACAGGGAGAAAGCTATGGCTACACCTTC. The full variable domain, in which reference TRBV9 and TRBJ1-2 provide the parts outside the CDR3, is DSGVTQTPKHLITATGQRVTLRCSPRSGDLSVYWYQQSLDQGLQFLIQYYNGEERAKGNILERFSAQQFPDLHSELNLSSLELGDSALYFCASSVAPGQGESYGYTFGSGTRLTVV.